What follows are 28 T cell receptor beta chains derived from one specimen sequenced in a study of T cells in localized non-small cell lung cancer. Here immunoSEQ multiplex PCR was the method, and the copy in TCRdb shows in-frame clones only, minus some. The sample includes 8,500 to 13,000 clones, around 84% of them seen just once. The source was peripheral blood, collected before any cancer treatment. The receptors were gathered from a male donor older than 55 with stage III lung adenocarcinoma.

The V call is TRBV4-3, the J call TRBJ1-2; D might be TRBD1 (6 bases). The CDR3 covers 18 residues. Per the germline V gene, CDR1 is LGHNA and CDR2 is YSLEER. The V end was cut by 0 bases, the J end by 5 bases, with 22 bases between. The CDR3 region is CASSQDPPESTGTYGYTF. Written as DNA, the CDR3 is TGCGCCAGCAGCCAAGATCCACCAGAATCGACAGGTACTTATGGCTACACCTTC.

The chain employs TRBV5-1 and TRBJ1-1, with 7 bases aligning to TRBD1. V trimming: 0 bases; J trimming: 10 bases; junction bases outside the gene matches: 9. Germline CDR1 is SGHRS and CDR2 is YFSETQ. The CDR3 is 14 residues long. CDR3 coding DNA: TGCGCCAGCAGCTTGGGGGGTGACAGGGCGATAGCTTTCTTT. This sequence encodes CASSLGGDRAIAFF.

This clone was observed a few times. V usage is TRBV20-1 and J usage is TRBJ2-5; no firm D call. The CDR3 is made up of 11 amino acids. Trimming took off 5 bases at V and 3 bases at J, with 7 bases between the two ends. CDR1 is DFQATT and CDR2 is SNEGSKA in the germline V gene (reference sequence). CDR3 coding DNA: TGCAGTGCTTTTCCTAAAGAGACCCAGTACTTC. It translates to CSAFPKETQYF.

This chain connects TRBV18 to TRBJ2-2; 10 bases line up with TRBD1. CDR3 size: 15 residues. Trimming removed 5 bases from V and 6 bases from J; junction bases left unmatched: 6. Germline-derived CDR1 and CDR2 are KGHSH and LQKENI. In DNA, the CDR3 is TGTGCCAGCTCAACAGGGACAGGGGTATCCGGGGAGCTGTTTTTT. Translated, it gives CASSTGTGVSGELFF.

This sequence joins TRBV11-2 and TRBJ1-6, with no clear D. CDR3 length: 12 amino acids. V lost 3 bases, J lost 15 bases, and 12 bases lay in between. Germline CDR1 SGHAT, CDR2 FQNNGV. CDR3 nucleotides: TGTGCCAGCAGCTTGTCAGGCGGGCTCCTCCACTTT. This codes for CASSLSGGLLHF.

The chain is built from TRBV7-9 and TRBJ2-2, with 9 bases aligning to TRBD2. This CDR3 is 15 amino acids long. Trimming removed 4 bases from V and 2 bases from J; junction bases left unmatched: 2. The germline gives CDR1 SEHNR, CDR2 FQNEAQ (reference sequence). CDR3 residues: CASSSSGINTGELFF. CDR3 sequence (DNA): TGTGCCAGCAGCTCTAGCGGGATTAACACCGGGGAGCTGTTTTTT.

The gene calls are TRBV7-3 and TRBJ1-2, with 7 bases identical to TRBD1. CDR3 length: 13 amino acids. Germline assignment: CDR1 SGHTA and CDR2 FQGTGA. V dropped 0 bases and J dropped 9; count of bases not matched to a gene: 4. In DNA, the CDR3 is TGTGCCAGCAGCTTAACTGACAGGGAGAGCTACACCTTC. Protein sequence: CASSLTDRESYTF.

J is TRBJ2-3 and V is TRBV6-1; the match to TRBD1 covers 7 bases. The CDR3 covers 14 residues. Trimming at V came to 10 bases and at J to 2 bases, leaving 9 bases not matched to a gene. Germline values: CDR1 MNHNS, CDR2 SASEGT. The CDR3 sequence: CATEGQYFTDTQYF. CDR3 sequence (DNA): TGTGCCACCGAGGGACAGTACTTCACAGATACGCAGTATTTT.

The chain uses TRBV2 and TRBJ2-3; unclear D gene. The ends were cut back, 6 bases at V and 5 bases at J, with 12 bases in the middle. Germline V lookup: CDR1 SNHLY, CDR2 FYNNEI. The CDR3 extends over 13 amino acids. The CDR3 DNA follows: TGTGCCAGCAGGGGCCTATTGCTAGATACGCAGTATTTT. Translation gives CASRGLLLDTQYF.

The chain combines TRBV9 with TRBJ2-7; TRBD2 matches at 8 bases. J gave up 2 bases and V 0 bases, and 4 bases lay outside the gene matches. Germline V gene data show CDR1 as SGDLS and CDR2 as YYNGEE. The CDR3 totals 15 residues. The CDR3 protein is CASSVDPGGPYEQYF. The DNA for the CDR3 is TGTGCCAGCAGCGTAGACCCGGGAGGGCCCTACGAGCAGTACTTC.

By its share, this clone is medium-sized. This chain connects TRBV19 to TRBJ1-2; D not certain. The CDR3 contains 12 residues. V was shortened by 5 bases and J by 4 bases, with 8 bases between the two germline ends. Per germline, CDR1 LNHDA and CDR2 SQIVND (reference sequence). The CDR3 coding sequence is TGTGCCAGTAGTCCCCGCGTCTATGGCTACACCTTC. This encodes CASSPRVYGYTF.

The chain couples TRBV4-3 to TRBJ1-6; D ambiguous. This CDR3 spans 14 amino acids. Trimming pared 5 bases from V and 9 bases from J, leaving 14 bases between. Looked up from germline, CDR1 is LGHNA and CDR2 is YSLEER. The CDR3: CASSSDEVGSPLHF. CDR3 coding DNA: TGCGCCAGCAGCTCAGACGAGGTCGGTTCACCCCTCCACTTT.

The chain recombines TRBV4-3 with TRBJ1-4; D might be TRBD1 (6 bases). The CDR3 runs to 15 residues. Germline CDR1 reads LGHNA; CDR2 reads YSLEER. V was pared by 0 bases and J by 5 bases, with 10 bases between. The DNA for the CDR3 is TGCGCCAGCAGCCAAGATCGCCAGGGGAATGAAAAACTGTTTTTT. This codes for CASSQDRQGNEKLFF.

This clone was found once. The chain joins TRBV5-5 to TRBJ2-3; 9 nucleotides match TRBD2. The trim removed 1 base at V and 4 bases at J, leaving 10 bases unmatched. The CDR3 is made up of 17 amino acids. The germline V gene encodes CDR1 SGHKS and CDR2 YYEKEE (reference sequence). The CDR3 here is CASSLKPRGGGADTQYF. Written as DNA, the CDR3 is TGTGCCAGCAGCTTGAAGCCCCGAGGCGGGGGGGCAGATACGCAGTATTTT. Filled out from reference TRBV5-5 and TRBJ2-3, the complete variable domain reads DAGVTQSPTHLIKTRGQQVTLRCSPISGHKSVSWYQQVLGQGPQFIFQYYEKEERGRGNFPDRFSARQFPNYSSELNVNALLLGDSALYLCASSLKPRGGGADTQYFGPGTRLTVL.

This clone has just one count. The V gene is TRBV7-6, the J gene TRBJ1-4; D gene unclear. Trimming removed 2 bases at V and 3 bases at J, with 16 bases between. The CDR3 loop spans 17 amino acids. Per the germline V gene, CDR1 is SGHVS and CDR2 is FNYEAQ. CDR3 protein: CASSLNPGRAANEKLFF. CDR3 nucleotides: TGTGCCAGCAGCTTAAATCCCGGGAGGGCCGCTAATGAAAAACTGTTTTTT.

CDR3 DNA sequence: TGTGCCAGCAGCTTAGATGAGGGGGCAACGCTTCGGGCTTTCTTT. Amino acid sequence: CASSLDEGATLRAFF. The V call is TRBV11-2, the J call TRBJ1-1, with 7 nucleotides matching TRBD1. Germline CDR1 SGHAT, CDR2 FQNNGV. V lost 0 bases to trimming and J lost 11 bases; unmatched junction nucleotides: 12. The CDR3 has 15 residues.

This chain joins TRBV10-2 and TRBJ1-2, with 7 bases aligning to TRBD1. J lost 6 bases, V lost 5 bases, and 15 bases had no gene match. The length of the CDR3 is 16 residues. Germline V CDR1 and CDR2: WSHSY, SAAADI. CDR3 amino acids: CASSQRPAGGANGYTF. CDR3 nucleotides: TGCGCCAGCAGTCAACGTCCAGCAGGGGGGGCTAATGGCTACACCTTC.

The chain's CDR3 is CASSLDRDGYTF. CDR3 sequence (DNA): TGCGCCAGCAGCTTGGATAGGGACGGCTACACCTTC. The V and J genes are TRBV5-1 and TRBJ1-2; TRBD1 is a possible D gene (5 bases). V was cut by 0 bases and J by 8 bases, with 8 bases left in between. This CDR3 region has 12 residues. The V gene's germline CDR1 is SGHRS and CDR2 YFSETQ.

In regard to this clone: The junction departs from germline at one end; a sequencing error may be responsible. Other nucleotide sequences in the sample specify the same CDR3. The genes are TRBV18 and TRBJ1-4, with a weak D call TRBD1 (6 bases). CDR1 and CDR2 from the germline V gene are KGHSH and LQKENI. The CDR3 spans 16 residues. CDR3 in amino acids: CASSPNMGANNEKLFF. As DNA, the CDR3 is TGCGCCAGCTCACCCAATATGGGGGCGAATAATGAAAAACTGTTTTTT.

This sequence joins TRBV6-5 and TRBJ2-7; D might be TRBD1 or TRBD2, each matching 7 bases. CDR1 is MNHEY, CDR2 SVGAGI, per germline. The CDR3 loop spans 13 amino acids. V was trimmed by 0 bases and J by 6 bases, leaving 9 bases between them. The CDR3 DNA reads as TGTGCCAGCAGTTACTCCAGGGGGGGCGAGCAGTACTTC. Translation: CASSYSRGGEQYF.

The gene calls are TRBV10-3 and TRBJ2-7, with 8 positions matching TRBD1. The CDR3 has 15 residues. Germline V gives CDR1 ENHRY, CDR2 SYGVKD. With V trimmed by 6 bases and J by 1 base, 8 bases remained unmatched. The CDR3 bases are TGTGCCATCAGGACAGGGGCCCCAAATTCCTACGAGCAGTACTTC. Translated, it gives CAIRTGAPNSYEQYF.

Note on this clone: One junction end disagrees with the germline gene, perhaps due to a read error. This chain uses TRBV18 with TRBJ2-2; 11 bases align to TRBD2. This CDR3 contains 17 residues. Germline V gives CDR1 KGHSH, CDR2 LQKENI. The CDR3 sequence is CASSPRASGRNPGELFF. In nucleotides, the CDR3 is TGTGCCAGCTCACCAAGGGCTAGCGGGAGGAACCCCGGGGAGCTGTTTTTT.

The chain carries TRBV6-5 and TRBJ2-5; D is unclear. Germline V gives CDR1 MNHEY, CDR2 SVGAGI. V lost 2 bases and J 4 bases, leaving 11 bases between the germline ends. CDR3 length: 14 residues. The CDR3 spells CASSYDLRGETQYF. CDR3 nucleotide sequence: TGTGCCAGCAGTTACGACCTCCGAGGAGAGACCCAGTACTTC.

The chain is built from TRBV11-2 and TRBJ2-5; weak D call: TRBD1 (6 bases). The CDR3 has 14 amino acids. Trimming left V 4 bases short and J 1 base short, with 10 bases between. Germline CDR1 reads SGHAT; CDR2 reads FQNNGV. The DNA for the CDR3 is TGTGCCAGCAGCTCAAGGACAGTCCAAGAGACCCAGTACTTC. Translated, it gives CASSSRTVQETQYF. Based on the CDR3 plus reference TRBV11-2 and TRBJ2-5, the full variable domain is EAGVAQSPRYKIIEKRQSVAFWCNPISGHATLYWYQQILGQGPKLLIQFQNNGVVDDSQLPKDRFSAERLKGVDSTLKIQPAKLEDSAVYLCASSSRTVQETQYFGPGTRLLVL.

CDR3 nucleotides: TGTGCCAGCAGTAACAGGGTCACAGATACGCAGTATTTT. This encodes CASSNRVTDTQYF. The J gene is TRBJ2-3, the V gene TRBV21-1; the table names TRBD1, a call not compared with the DNA. TRBV21-1 is tagged as a pseudogene. This CDR3 contains 13 residues.

This clone was seen more than once but under ten times. The V gene is TRBV18, the J gene TRBJ1-1; 9 nucleotides match TRBD1. Germline V lookup: CDR1 KGHSH, CDR2 LQKENI. The CDR3 covers 14 residues. V lost 8 bases to trimming and J lost 1 base; unmatched junction nucleotides: 5. The CDR3 DNA follows: TGTGCCAGCCAGACAGGGGGTTCGAACACTGAAGCTTTCTTT. Translation: CASQTGGSNTEAFF.

Here the CDR3 reads CATGSGRYTDTQYF. The CDR3 region has the DNA TGTGCGACGGGTAGCGGGAGGTACACAGATACGCAGTATTTT. The chain uses TRBV19 and TRBJ2-3, with TRBD2 matching 10 bases. Germline V gene sequence: CDR1 LNHDA, CDR2 SQIVND (reference sequence). The CDR3 extends over 14 amino acids.

This chain connects TRBV4-3 to TRBJ2-3; 14 bases line up with TRBD2. Germline V CDR1 and CDR2: LGHNA, YSLEER. This CDR3 is 20 amino acids long. V lost 0 bases to trimming and J lost 0 bases; unmatched junction nucleotides: 8. The CDR3 sequence: CASSQDFWTSGRTSTDTQYF. CDR3 nucleotides: TGCGCCAGCAGCCAAGATTTTTGGACTAGCGGGAGGACTAGCACAGATACGCAGTATTTT.